Detailed here is one T cell receptor beta chain. Its antigen is still unknown. No base quality values were provided; no much bigger clone lies one nucleotide off. From its cysteine to its phenylalanine, the CDR3 spans 15 amino acids. The kept DNA is CDR3 alone, 45 bases in frame from the first base. V loses 1 base, J loses 3 bases, and the germline ends lie 13 bases apart. In the germline V gene, CDR1 corresponds to SGHDT and CDR2 to YYEEEE. To sequence the TCRbeta CDR3 region, genomic DNA was isolated from the sorted cells. TCRbeta CDR3 regions were sequenced using the immunoSEQ Assay. TCRdb retrieved this table from immuneACCESS and kept in-frame rearrangements only. Not all clones are present; in checked studies, unresolved V genes account for under half, and no reason is known for the remainder. The sample table contains around 38,000 clones; only one count was recorded for 82% of them. 21% of the sample goes to the ten largest clones.

Patients with autoimmune disease history or receiving systemic immunosuppression were excluded from the trial. Peripheral blood for TCR sequencing was collected from all dose cohorts at baseline, on cycle 4 day 1, and on cycle 7 day 1. Samples were obtained from an open-label, multicenter, first-in-human phase I dose-escalation trial of ivuxolimab. Adults with locally advanced or metastatic melanoma, renal cell, hepatocellular, or head and neck squamous cell carcinoma were enrolled in the trial. Before TCR sequencing, CD4+ T cells and CD8+ T cells were sorted from peripheral blood as separate populations. The data are from a study of OX40 agonist ivuxolimab in advanced cancers. With respect to the entire study: Ivuxolimab, which targeted the costimulatory receptor OX40 (CD134), was an agonistic, fully human IgG2 monoclonal antibody. Patients were allowed to have had prior anti-PD-1, anti-PD-L1 or anti-CTLA-4 therapy, and around two fifths of the dose-escalation patients had been treated with checkpoint inhibitors. Among the approximately 50 dose-escalation patients, some 20 had hepatocellular carcinoma, roughly 15 melanoma, 9 renal cell carcinoma and 9 head and neck cancer. In the dose-escalation cohort, around 80% of patients were male, and the mean age was roughly 56 years with a range of about 20 to 79. Intravenous ivuxolimab was administered to patients every 2 weeks at six dose levels: 0.01, 0.1, 0.3, 1.5, 3 and 10 mg/kg. The monotherapy dose-escalation portion (N ≈ 50 patients) of the phase I ivuxolimab trial is reported in the paper. The purpose of peripheral TCRbeta sequencing was to test whether ivuxolimab changed TCR sequence diversity and led to clonal T-cell expansion. Partial responses occurred in three dose-escalation patients, of whom one had hepatocellular carcinoma and two had cutaneous melanoma.

Paper-wide results and their limitations: At doses of 0.1 to 3.0 mg/kg, clonal expansion of both CD4+ and CD8+ T cells in blood was seen between baseline and week 6. The antigen specificity of the clonally expanded peripheral T cells was not determined. In partial responders in the 0.1-3.0 mg/kg groups, normalized peripheral clonal expansion was found to be among the lowest, especially among CD8+ T cells. Low levels of normalized T-cell clonal expansion were also shown by some nonresponding patients. After ivuxolimab, CD8+ T cells had more expanded clones than CD4+ T cells on average.

This receptor chain uses TRBV5-6 and TRBJ1-2; the D gene is perhaps TRBD1, from 5 matching bases. This receptor was identified in an adult with an advanced solid tumor such as melanoma, head and neck, liver or kidney cancer. The material sequenced was CD4+ or CD8+ T cells sorted from blood, taken in a trial of the OX40 agonist ivuxolimab. The DNA sequence is as follows: TGTGCCAGCAGCTTGCGTCTGGGAGGGGACTATGGCTACACCTTC. Its coded protein is CASSLRLGGDYGYTF.